This T cell receptor (beta chain) is from a study of T cell repertoires in cytomegalovirus infection. Across the whole study: A matching HLA type, together with CMV infection, was signaled by public TCR beta signatures. Study outcomes and limitations: HLA-C-restricted CMV-specific TCR beta clonotypes prevailed in the ex vivo response. Identification of carriers of CMV plus the relevant HLA was achieved through cumulative public TCR beta family frequency.

In its sample, this clonotype was seen a few times. Its target is not known. The germline gives CDR1 SGHNT, CDR2 YENEEA. The V gene lost 5 bases and the J gene lost 10 bases, with 14 bases spanning the gap. The CDR3 contains 12 residues. Via MiXCR, TCRdb re-called the reads, giving one row per CDR3 protein. The table records about 530,000 distinct CDR3 sequences, approximately 25% of them present only once. V gene TRBV11-3 combines with J gene TRBJ1-1; a weak D match, TRBD1 (6 bases). This receptor was identified in a human donor in good health (CMV status not recorded). Some clones in this sample may be carry-over from other donors' samples. Sequenced material: PBMCs. The CDR3 DNA sequence: TGTGCCAGCAGCAAGATGGACAGCCCAGCTTTCTTT. It translates to CASSKMDSPAFF.